This T cell receptor (beta chain) was sequenced in a study of blood T cell repertoires in COVID-19 (dated by TCRdb to about 2020). As for the study more broadly: The collaborator samples originated in the United States, Italy and Spain and spanned the acute and convalescent phases of COVID-19. Sample metadata almost always included a de-identified subject ID, COVID-19 status, age in years and sex. The samples were drawn from the first 160 participants of the ongoing ImmuneRACE study and from under 1,500 subjects provided by 6 global collaborators. The dataset comprised deeply sampled blood TCRbeta repertoires from subjects exposed to, actively infected with, or recovered from COVID-19. The repertoires were released in a freely available public database meant as a resource for research on the immune response to SARS-CoV-2. Where available, HLA class I and class II types were obtained from metadata supplied by the sample provider rather than from assay-based typing. The prospective study material was composed of cDNA or gDNA derived from T cells, B-cell-depleted T cells, or PBMCs.

TCRbeta CDR3 regions were amplified from genomic DNA using the immunoSEQ Assay, a bias-controlled multiplex PCR. On the authors' methods: The number of nucleated cells in each sample was estimated from the amplification of reference gene primers within the assay. To quantify the absolute abundance of each unique TCRbeta CDR3 rearrangement, sequence reads were collapsed and filtered. Productive Simpson clonality was computed per sample as the square root of Simpson's diversity index over productive rearrangements. The immuneACCESS repertoire file appears here via TCRdb, limited to in-frame rearrangements. These files lack a portion of the clones; in checked studies, under half of the deficit traces to unresolved V genes, and the cause of the others is not known. V and J calls plus clone size are reproduced from that table; the DNA served to infer D and trimming. The sample has over 250,000 clones on record, less than 90% of them singletons. Around 13% of the sample belongs to the ten largest clones.

One collaborating source in Seattle enrolled patients during active infection and followed them longitudinally through the course of disease. The collaborating institutions used their own protocols to collect whole blood in K2EDTA tubes. For TCRbeta analysis, collaborators shipped samples in one of three forms: frozen whole blood, isolated PBMCs, or DNA extracted from either of those sample types. Notes on this clone: The target of this receptor is not known. There are no base qualities to consult, and no much larger clone falls within one base.

As encoded in the germline V gene, CDR1 is SNHLY while CDR2 is FYNNEI. V sheds 5 bases and J sheds 2 bases, leaving 12 bases between their ends. The CDR3 covers 14 residues, taking in both the cysteine and the phenylalanine. The retained sequence is limited to the CDR3, 42 bases, with the frame set at the first base. Summary of the overall study and its limitations: How much clinical and demographic metadata was included differed by source and by participant, and the metadata was provided uncurated.

This receptor was taken from a woman in her sixties or seventies with COVID-19, enrolled during active disease. The sequenced material came from peripheral blood. The chain uses TRBV2 and TRBJ2-5; TRBD1 is possibly the D segment (6 matching bases). The DNA is TGTGCCAGCAGTAGGGGGTGGCAGCAAGAGACCCAGTACTTC. The resulting protein is CASSRGWQQETQYF.